These 10 T cell receptor beta chains share one sample of origin, sequenced in a study of T cells in Graves' hyperthyroidism and ophthalmopathy. Amplification yielded TCR beta CDR3 regions, with RNA transcripts as the source. TCR CDR3 regions were first amplified by RT-PCR with HTBI primers. TCRdb reanalysed the multiplex PCR reads using MiXCR and keeps one entry per CDR3 protein. The sample lists 370,000 or so distinct CDR3 sequences, 13% seen once, with 20% to 25% in the top ten. Sequenced input: blood. These receptors all come from a man younger than 40 with Graves' hyperthyroidism that later progressed to Graves' ophthalmopathy.

This chain joins TRBV5-4 and TRBJ1-2, with 7 nucleotides matching TRBD1. Trimming took 4 bases from V and 4 from J; bases not matched to a gene: 7. Germline values: CDR1 SGHNT, CDR2 YYREEE (reference sequence). CDR3 length: 14 residues. The CDR3: CASSKQGSAYGYTF. The CDR3 DNA sequence: TGTGCCAGCAGCAAACAGGGGTCGGCCTATGGCTACACCTTC.

In DNA, the CDR3 is TGTGCCAGCAGCCCCACTCCAGGACAGCTGGAGACCCAGTACTTC. It encodes CASSPTPGQLETQYF. The chain is built from TRBV9 and TRBJ2-5, with D possibly matching TRBD1 (6 bases). Trimming stripped 4 bases from V and 5 bases from J, with 18 bases between. The CDR3 extends over 15 amino acids. Per the germline V gene, CDR1 is SGDLS and CDR2 is YYNGEE.

This clonotype came up a few times. J is TRBJ1-2 and V is TRBV6-2 or TRBV6-3, with a possible D match to TRBD1 (5 bases). CDR1 is MNHEY, CDR2 SVGEGT, per germline. CDR3 length: 15 amino acids. The V and J ends lost 0 bases and 4 bases respectively, with 12 bases between them. The CDR3 DNA follows: TGTGCCAGCAGTTACTCCCGTGGTAGGGGCTATGGCTACACCTTC. Amino acid sequence: CASSYSRGRGYGYTF.

This clonotype showed up many times. The chain links TRBV5-1 to TRBJ1-1; D gene uncertain. The V end was cut by 0 bases, the J end by 6 bases, with 12 bases between. CDR1 and CDR2 from the germline V gene are SGHRS and YFSETQ. CDR3 size: 14 residues. The CDR3 is CASSLGGEGPEAFF. The DNA for the CDR3 is TGCGCCAGCAGCTTGGGTGGGGAGGGCCCTGAAGCTTTCTTT.

The chain employs TRBV7-2 and TRBJ2-6, with D possibly TRBD2 on 6 matching bases. V was cut by 5 bases and J by 2 bases, with 22 bases left in between. Germline CDR1 is SGHTA and CDR2 is FQGNSA. This CDR3 has 19 residues. CDR3: CASSPHRDFRETGANVLTF. Written as DNA, the CDR3 is TGTGCCAGCAGCCCTCATAGGGACTTCCGTGAGACTGGGGCCAACGTCCTGACTTTC.

This clonotype has a handful of counts. The chain links TRBV5-1 to TRBJ2-7; 10 nucleotides agree with TRBD1. V lost 0 bases to trimming and J lost 2 bases; unmatched junction nucleotides: 2. The germline V gene encodes CDR1 SGHRS and CDR2 YFSETQ. The CDR3 is 15 amino acids. The chain's CDR3 is CASSLGDRGTYEQYF. Written as DNA, the CDR3 is TGCGCCAGCAGCTTGGGGGACAGGGGCACCTACGAGCAGTACTTC.

This clonotype was observed a handful of times. The chain links TRBV7-6 to TRBJ1-4; D is uncertain. The V end was cut by 0 bases, the J end by 0 bases, with 11 bases between. The CDR3 sequence is 17 residues long. Per germline, CDR1 SGHVS and CDR2 FNYEAQ. CDR3: CASSLAGTDPTNEKLFF. The DNA of the CDR3 is TGTGCCAGCAGCTTAGCGGGTACAGACCCAACTAATGAAAAACTGTTTTTT.

This clonotype was counted at least ten times. V is TRBV3-1 and J is TRBJ2-5; 12 positions agree with TRBD2. The V gene end was trimmed by 2 bases and the J gene end by 5 bases; junction bases not matched to a gene: 3. The length of the CDR3 is 15 residues. The germline V gene encodes CDR1 LGHDT and CDR2 YNNKEL (reference sequence). CDR3 protein: CASSQSSGGAETQYF. The CDR3 DNA follows: TGTGCCAGCAGCCAATCTAGCGGGGGGGCTGAGACCCAGTACTTC.

This clonotype was counted at least ten times. The J gene is TRBJ1-5, the V gene TRBV15, with D possibly TRBD1 on 6 matching bases. The CDR3 covers 16 residues. CDR1 and CDR2 from the germline V gene are LNHNV and YYDKDF (reference sequence). Trimming left V 2 bases short and J 7 bases short, with 18 bases between. CDR3 loop: CATSRKNGGASQPQHF. CDR3 sequence (DNA): TGTGCCACCAGCAGAAAAAATGGGGGCGCGAGCCAGCCCCAGCATTTT.

Of note for this clonotype: This could be a read error, since a much larger clone is one nucleotide away. The chain has TRBV20-1 and TRBJ2-1; TRBD1 matches 9 bases. This CDR3 region has 14 residues. Germline loops: CDR1 DFQATT, CDR2 SNEGSKA (reference sequence). As DNA, the CDR3 is TGCTGTGCTAGACAACGACAGGGGGGCAATGAGCAGTTCTTC. As protein: CCARQRQGGNEQFF.